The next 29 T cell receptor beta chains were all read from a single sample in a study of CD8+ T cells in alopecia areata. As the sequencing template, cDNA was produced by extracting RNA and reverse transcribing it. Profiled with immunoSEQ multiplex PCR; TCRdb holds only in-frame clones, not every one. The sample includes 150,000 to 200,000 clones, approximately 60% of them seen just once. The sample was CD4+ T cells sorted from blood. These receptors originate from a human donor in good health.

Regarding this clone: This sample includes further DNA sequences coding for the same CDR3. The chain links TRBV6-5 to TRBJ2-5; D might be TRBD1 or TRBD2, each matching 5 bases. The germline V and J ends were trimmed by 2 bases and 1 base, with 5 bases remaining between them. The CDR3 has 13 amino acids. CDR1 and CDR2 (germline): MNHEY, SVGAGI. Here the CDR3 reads CASSYGGQETQYF. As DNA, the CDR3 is TGTGCCAGCAGTTACGGGGGCCAAGAGACCCAGTACTTC.

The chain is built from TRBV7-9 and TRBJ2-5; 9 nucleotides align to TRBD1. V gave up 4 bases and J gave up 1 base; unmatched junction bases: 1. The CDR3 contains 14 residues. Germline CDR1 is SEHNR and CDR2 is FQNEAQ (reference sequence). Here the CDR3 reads CASSWGQGQETQYF. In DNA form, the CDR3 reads TGTGCCAGCAGCTGGGGACAGGGCCAAGAGACCCAGTACTTC.

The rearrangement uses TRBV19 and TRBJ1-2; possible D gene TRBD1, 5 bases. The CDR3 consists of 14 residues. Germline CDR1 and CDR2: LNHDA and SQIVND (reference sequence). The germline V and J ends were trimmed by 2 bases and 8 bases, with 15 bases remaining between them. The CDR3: CASSIRRQKGGYTF. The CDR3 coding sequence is TGTGCCAGTAGTATAAGGCGACAGAAGGGGGGCTACACCTTC.

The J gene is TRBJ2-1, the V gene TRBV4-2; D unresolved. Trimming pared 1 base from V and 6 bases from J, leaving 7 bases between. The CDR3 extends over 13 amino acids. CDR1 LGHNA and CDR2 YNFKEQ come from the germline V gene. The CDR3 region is CASSQGPINEQFF. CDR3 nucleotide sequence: TGTGCCAGCAGCCAAGGTCCTATCAATGAGCAGTTCTTC.

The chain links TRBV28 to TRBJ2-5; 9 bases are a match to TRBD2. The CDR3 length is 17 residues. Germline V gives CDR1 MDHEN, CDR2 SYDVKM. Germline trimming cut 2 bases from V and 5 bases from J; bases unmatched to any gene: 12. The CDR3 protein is CASSLRLAGVRGETQYF. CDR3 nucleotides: TGTGCCAGCAGTTTACGATTAGCGGGAGTGAGGGGGGAGACCCAGTACTTC.

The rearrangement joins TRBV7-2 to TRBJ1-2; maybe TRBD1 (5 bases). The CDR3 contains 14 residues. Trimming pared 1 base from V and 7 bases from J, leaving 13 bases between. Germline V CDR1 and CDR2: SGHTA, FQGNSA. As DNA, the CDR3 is TGTGCCAGCAGCTTAGGGGACCGTGCTAGTGGCTACACCTTC. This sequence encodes CASSLGDRASGYTF. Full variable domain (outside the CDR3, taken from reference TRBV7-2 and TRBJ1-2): GAGVSQSPSNKVTEKGKDVELRCDPISGHTALYWYRQSLGQGLEFLIYFQGNSAPDKSGLPSDRFSAERTGGSVSTLTIQRTQQEDSAVYLCASSLGDRASGYTFGSGTRLTVV.

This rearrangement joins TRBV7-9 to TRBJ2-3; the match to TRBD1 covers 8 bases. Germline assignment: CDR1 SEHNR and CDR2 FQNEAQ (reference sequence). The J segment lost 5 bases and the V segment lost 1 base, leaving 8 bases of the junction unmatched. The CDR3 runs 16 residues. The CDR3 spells CASSLGSRGRLDTQYF. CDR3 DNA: TGTGCCAGCAGCTTAGGTTCCAGGGGGCGTTTAGATACGCAGTATTTT.

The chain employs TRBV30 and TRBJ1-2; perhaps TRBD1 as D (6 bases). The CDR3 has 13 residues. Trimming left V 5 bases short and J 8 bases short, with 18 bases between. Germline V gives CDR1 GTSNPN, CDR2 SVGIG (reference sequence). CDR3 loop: CAWAYDRSRGYTF. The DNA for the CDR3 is TGTGCCTGGGCCTACGACAGGTCTCGGGGCTACACCTTC.

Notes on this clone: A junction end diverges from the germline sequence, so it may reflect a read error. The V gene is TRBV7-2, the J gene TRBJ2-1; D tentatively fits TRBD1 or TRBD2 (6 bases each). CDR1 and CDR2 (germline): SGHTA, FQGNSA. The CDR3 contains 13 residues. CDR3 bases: TGTGCCAGCAACTTAGGAGGGGGCAATGAGCAGTTCTTC. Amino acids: CASNLGGGNEQFF.

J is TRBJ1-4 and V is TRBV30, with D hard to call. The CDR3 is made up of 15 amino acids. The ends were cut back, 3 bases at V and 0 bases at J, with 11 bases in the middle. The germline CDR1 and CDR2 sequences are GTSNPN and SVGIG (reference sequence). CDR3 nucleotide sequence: TGTGCCTGGAGCCAGAGACCGGCAACTAATGAAAAACTGTTTTTT. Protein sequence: CAWSQRPATNEKLFF. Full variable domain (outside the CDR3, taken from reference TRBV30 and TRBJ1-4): SQTIHQWPATLVQPVGSPLSLECTVEGTSNPNLYWYRQAAGRGLQLLFYSVGIGQISSEVPQNLSASRPQDRQFILSSKKLLLSDSGFYLCAWSQRPATNEKLFFGSGTQLSVL.

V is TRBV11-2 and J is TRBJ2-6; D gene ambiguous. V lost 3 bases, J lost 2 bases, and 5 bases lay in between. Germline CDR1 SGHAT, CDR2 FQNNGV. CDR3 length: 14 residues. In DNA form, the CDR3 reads TGTGCCAGCAGCTTCCGAACTGGGGCCAACGTCCTGACTTTC. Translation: CASSFRTGANVLTF.

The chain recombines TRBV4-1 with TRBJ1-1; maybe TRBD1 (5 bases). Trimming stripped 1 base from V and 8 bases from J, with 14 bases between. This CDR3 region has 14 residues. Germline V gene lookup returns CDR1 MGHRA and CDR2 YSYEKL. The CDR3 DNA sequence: TGCGCCAGCAGCCAAGTTGGGGGGGAGGGAGAAGCTTTCTTT. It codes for CASSQVGGEGEAFF.

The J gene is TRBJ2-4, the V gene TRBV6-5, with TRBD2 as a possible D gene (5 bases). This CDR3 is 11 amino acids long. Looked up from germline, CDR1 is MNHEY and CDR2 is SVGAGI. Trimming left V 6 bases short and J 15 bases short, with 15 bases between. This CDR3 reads CASRDRAAVYF. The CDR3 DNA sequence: TGTGCCAGCAGAGACCGAGCGGCTGTGTACTTC.

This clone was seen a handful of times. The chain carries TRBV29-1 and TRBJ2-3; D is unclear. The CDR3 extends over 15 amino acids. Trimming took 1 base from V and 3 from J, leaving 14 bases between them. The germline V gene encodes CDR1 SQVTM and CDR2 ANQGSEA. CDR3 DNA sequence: TGCAGCGTTGAAGGAGACGTACGGTCGACAGATACGCAGTATTTT. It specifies CSVEGDVRSTDTQYF.

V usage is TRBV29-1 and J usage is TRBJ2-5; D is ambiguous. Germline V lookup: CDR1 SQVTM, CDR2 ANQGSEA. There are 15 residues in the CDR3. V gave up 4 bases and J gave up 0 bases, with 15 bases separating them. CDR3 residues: CSVVFRTTYQETQYF. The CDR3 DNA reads TGCAGCGTTGTTTTCAGGACGACGTACCAAGAGACCCAGTACTTC.

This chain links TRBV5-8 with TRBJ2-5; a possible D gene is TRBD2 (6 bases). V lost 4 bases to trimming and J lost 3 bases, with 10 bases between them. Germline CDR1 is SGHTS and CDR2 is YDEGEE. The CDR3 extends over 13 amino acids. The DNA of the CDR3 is TGTGCCAGCAGCAATGGAGGGAAAGAGACCCAGTACTTC. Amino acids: CASSNGGKETQYF.

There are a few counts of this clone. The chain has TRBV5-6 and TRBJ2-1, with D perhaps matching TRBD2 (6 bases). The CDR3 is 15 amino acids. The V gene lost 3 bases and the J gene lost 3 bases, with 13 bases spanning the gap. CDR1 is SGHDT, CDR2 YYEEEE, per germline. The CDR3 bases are TGTGCCAGCAGCTACCGGGACTGGTACTACAATGAGCAGTTCTTC. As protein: CASSYRDWYYNEQFF.

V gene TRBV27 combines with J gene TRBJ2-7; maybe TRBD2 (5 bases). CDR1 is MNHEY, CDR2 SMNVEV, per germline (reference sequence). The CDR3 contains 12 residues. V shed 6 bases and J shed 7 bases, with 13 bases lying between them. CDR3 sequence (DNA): TGTGCCAGCAGCACGGGTCCGGGAGAGCAGTACTTC. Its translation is CASSTGPGEQYF.

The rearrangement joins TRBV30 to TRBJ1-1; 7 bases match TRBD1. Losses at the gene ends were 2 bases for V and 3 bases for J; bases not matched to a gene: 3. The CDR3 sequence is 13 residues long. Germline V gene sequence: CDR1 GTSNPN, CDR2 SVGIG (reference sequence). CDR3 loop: CAWSNRGYTEAFF. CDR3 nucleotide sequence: TGTGCCTGGAGTAACAGGGGATACACTGAAGCTTTCTTT.

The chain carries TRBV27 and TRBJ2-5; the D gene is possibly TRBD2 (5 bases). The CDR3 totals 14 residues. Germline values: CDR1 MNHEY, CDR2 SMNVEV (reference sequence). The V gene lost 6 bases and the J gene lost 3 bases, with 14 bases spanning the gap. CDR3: CASRWRVFEETQYF. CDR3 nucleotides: TGTGCCAGCAGGTGGCGGGTTTTCGAAGAGACCCAGTACTTC.

The CDR3 DNA sequence: TGTGCCAGCAGTTTACCAGCGGCCAGAAGTGGGCAGTACTTC. Its protein is CASSLPAARSGQYF. The genes are TRBV28 and TRBJ2-7; D is perhaps TRBD2 (5 bases). Per germline, CDR1 MDHEN and CDR2 SYDVKM. The V gene lost 2 bases and the J gene lost 9 bases, with 17 bases spanning the gap. The CDR3 runs to 14 residues.

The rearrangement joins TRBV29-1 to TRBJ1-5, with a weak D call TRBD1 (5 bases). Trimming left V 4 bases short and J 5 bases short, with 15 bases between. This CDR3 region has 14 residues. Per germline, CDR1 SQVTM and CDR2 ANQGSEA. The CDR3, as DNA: TGCAGCGTTGCCCCTACAGGTTCTGATCAGCCCCAGCATTTT. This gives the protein CSVAPTGSDQPQHF.

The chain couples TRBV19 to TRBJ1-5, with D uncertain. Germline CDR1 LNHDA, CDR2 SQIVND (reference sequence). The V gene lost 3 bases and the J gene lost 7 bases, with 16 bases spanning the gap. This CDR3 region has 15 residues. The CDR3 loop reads CASSMGGRRNQPQHF. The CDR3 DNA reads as TGTGCCAGTAGTATGGGCGGCAGGAGAAACCAGCCCCAGCATTTT.

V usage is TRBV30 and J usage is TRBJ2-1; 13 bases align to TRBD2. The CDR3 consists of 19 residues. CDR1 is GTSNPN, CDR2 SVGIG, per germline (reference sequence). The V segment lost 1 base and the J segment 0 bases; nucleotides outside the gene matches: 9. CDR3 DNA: TGTGCCTGGAGTGACATCCCGGGACTAGCGGGGAGCTCCTACAATGAGCAGTTCTTC. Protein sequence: CAWSDIPGLAGSSYNEQFF. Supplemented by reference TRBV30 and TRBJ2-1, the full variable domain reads SQTIHQWPATLVQPVGSPLSLECTVEGTSNPNLYWYRQAAGRGLQLLFYSVGIGQISSEVPQNLSASRPQDRQFILSSKKLLLSDSGFYLCAWSDIPGLAGSSYNEQFFGPGTRLTVL.

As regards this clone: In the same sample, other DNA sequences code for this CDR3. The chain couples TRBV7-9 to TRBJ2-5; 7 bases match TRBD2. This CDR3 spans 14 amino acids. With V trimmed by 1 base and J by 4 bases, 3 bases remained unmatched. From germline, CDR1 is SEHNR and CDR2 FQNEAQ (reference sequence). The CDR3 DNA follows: TGTGCCAGCAGCTTAGGCGGGAGCGGAGAGACCCAGTACTTC. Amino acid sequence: CASSLGGSGETQYF.

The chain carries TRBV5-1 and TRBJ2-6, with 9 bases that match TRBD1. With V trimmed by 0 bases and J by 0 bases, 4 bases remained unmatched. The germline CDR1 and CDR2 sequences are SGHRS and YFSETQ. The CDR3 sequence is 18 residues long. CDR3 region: CASSLVGQGTSGANVLTF. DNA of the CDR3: TGCGCCAGCAGCTTGGTGGGACAGGGAACCTCTGGGGCCAACGTCCTGACTTTC. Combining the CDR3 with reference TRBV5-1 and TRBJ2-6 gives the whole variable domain KAGVTQTPRYLIKTRGQQVTLSCSPISGHRSVSWYQQTPGQGLQFLFEYFSETQRNKGNFPGRFSGRQFSNSRSEMNVSTLELGDSALYLCASSLVGQGTSGANVLTFGAGSRLTVL.

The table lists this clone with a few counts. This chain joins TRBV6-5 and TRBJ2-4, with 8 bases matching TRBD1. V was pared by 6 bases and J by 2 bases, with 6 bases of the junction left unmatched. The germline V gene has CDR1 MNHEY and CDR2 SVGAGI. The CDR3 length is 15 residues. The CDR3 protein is CASRRTGLTKNIQYF. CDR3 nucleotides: TGTGCCAGCAGGCGGACAGGGCTCACCAAAAACATTCAGTACTTC.

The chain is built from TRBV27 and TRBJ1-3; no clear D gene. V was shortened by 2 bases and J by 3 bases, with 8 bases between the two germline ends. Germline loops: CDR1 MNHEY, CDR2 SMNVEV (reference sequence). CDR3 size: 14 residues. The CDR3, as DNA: TGTGCCAGCAGTTTACGGGGAGGTGGAAACACCATATATTTT. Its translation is CASSLRGGGNTIYF.

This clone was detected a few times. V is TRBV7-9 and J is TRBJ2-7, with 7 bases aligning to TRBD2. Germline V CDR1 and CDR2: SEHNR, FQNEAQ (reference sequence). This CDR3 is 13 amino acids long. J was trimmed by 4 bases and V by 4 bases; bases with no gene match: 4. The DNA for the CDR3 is TGTGCCAGCAGCTCGGGGGGAGCGTACGAGCAGTACTTC. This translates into CASSSGGAYEQYF.